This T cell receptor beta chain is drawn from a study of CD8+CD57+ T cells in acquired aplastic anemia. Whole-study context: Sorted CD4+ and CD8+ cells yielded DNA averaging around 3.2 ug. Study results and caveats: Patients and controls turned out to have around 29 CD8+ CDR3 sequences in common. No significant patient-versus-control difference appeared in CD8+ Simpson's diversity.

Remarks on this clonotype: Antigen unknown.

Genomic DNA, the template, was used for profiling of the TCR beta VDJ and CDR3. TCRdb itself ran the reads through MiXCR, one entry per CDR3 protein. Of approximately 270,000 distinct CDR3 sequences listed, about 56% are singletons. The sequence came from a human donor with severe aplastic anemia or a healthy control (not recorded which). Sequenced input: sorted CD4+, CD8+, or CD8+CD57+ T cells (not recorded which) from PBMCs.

CDR3 protein: CASSPGEGIFPEAFF. CDR3 sequence (DNA): TGTGCCAGCAGCCCCGGGGAAGGGATCTTTCCGGAAGCTTTCTTT. V gene TRBV5-4 combines with J gene TRBJ1-1; D is unclear. This CDR3 region has 15 residues. V lost 4 bases, J lost 8 bases, and 21 bases lay in between. Germline lookup yields CDR1 SGHNT and CDR2 YYREEE (reference sequence).